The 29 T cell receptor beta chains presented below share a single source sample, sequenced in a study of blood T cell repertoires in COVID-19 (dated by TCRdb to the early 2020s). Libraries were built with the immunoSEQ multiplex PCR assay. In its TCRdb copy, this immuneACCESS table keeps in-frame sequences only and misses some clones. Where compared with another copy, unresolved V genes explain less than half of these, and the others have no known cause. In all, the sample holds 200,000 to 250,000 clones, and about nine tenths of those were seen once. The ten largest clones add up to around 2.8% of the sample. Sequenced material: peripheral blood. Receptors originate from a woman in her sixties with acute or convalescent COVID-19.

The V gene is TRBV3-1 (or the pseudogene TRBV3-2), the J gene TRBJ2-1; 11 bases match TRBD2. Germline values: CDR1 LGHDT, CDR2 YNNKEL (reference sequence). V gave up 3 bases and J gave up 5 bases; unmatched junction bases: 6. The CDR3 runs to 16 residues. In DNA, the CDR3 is TGTGCCAGCAGCCAGGTTAGCGGGGGGGCCCACAATGAGCAGTTCTTC. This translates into CASSQVSGGAHNEQFF.

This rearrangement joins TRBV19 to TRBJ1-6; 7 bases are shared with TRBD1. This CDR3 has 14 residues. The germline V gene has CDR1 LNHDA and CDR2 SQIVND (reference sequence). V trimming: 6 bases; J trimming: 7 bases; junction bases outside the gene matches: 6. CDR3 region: CASSPTGKNSPLHF. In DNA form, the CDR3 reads TGTGCCAGTAGCCCGACAGGGAAAAATTCACCCCTCCACTTT.

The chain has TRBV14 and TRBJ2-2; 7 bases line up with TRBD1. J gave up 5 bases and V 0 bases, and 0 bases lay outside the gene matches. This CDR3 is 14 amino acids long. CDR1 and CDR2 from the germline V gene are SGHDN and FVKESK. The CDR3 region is CASSQDRGTGELFF. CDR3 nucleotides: TGTGCCAGCAGCCAAGACAGGGGGACCGGGGAGCTGTTTTTT.

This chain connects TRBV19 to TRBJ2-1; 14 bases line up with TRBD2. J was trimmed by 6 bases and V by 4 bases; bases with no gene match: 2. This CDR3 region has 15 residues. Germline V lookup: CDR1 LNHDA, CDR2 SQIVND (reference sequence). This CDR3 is CASSTGTSGSNEQFF. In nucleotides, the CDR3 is TGTGCCAGTAGTACCGGGACTAGCGGGAGCAATGAGCAGTTCTTC.

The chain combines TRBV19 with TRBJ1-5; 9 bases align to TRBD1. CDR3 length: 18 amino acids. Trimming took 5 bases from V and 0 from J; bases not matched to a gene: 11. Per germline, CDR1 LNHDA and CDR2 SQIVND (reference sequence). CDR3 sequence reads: CASSVMDRGPHSNQPQHF. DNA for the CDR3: TGTGCCAGTAGTGTGATGGACAGGGGACCACATAGCAATCAGCCCCAGCATTTT.

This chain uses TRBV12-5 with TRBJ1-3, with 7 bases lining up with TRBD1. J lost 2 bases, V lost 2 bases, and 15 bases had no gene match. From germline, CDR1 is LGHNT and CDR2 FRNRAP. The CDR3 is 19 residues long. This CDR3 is CASGLTAASTGRAGNTIYF. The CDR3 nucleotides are TGTGCTAGTGGTTTGACTGCCGCTTCGACAGGGCGGGCTGGAAACACCATATATTTT.

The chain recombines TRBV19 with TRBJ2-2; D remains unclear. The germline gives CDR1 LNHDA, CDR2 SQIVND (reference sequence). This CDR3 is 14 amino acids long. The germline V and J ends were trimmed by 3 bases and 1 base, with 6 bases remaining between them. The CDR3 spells CASSILGNTGELFF. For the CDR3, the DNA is TGTGCCAGTAGTATCCTAGGGAACACCGGGGAGCTGTTTTTT.

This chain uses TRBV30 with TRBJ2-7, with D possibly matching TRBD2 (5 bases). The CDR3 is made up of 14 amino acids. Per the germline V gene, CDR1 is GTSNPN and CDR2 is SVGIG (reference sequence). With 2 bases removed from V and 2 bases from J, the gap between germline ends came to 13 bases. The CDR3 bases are TGTGCCTGGAGTTTCTTCCGGGGAGCCTACGAGCAGTACTTC. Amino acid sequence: CAWSFFRGAYEQYF.

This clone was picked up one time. CDR3 DNA sequence: TGTGCCCAGGGCCTCGGAGGCAATCAGCCCCAGCATTTT. Amino acid sequence: CAQGLGGNQPQHF. V usage is TRBV7-3 and J usage is TRBJ1-5; D perhaps matches TRBD1 (5 bases). Per the germline V gene, CDR1 is SGHTA and CDR2 is FQGTGA. The V gene lost 11 bases and the J gene lost 2 bases, with 13 bases spanning the gap. The length of the CDR3 is 13 residues.

The CDR3 loop is CSVAGVGTEAFF. The CDR3 DNA follows: TGCAGCGTTGCAGGGGTTGGCACTGAAGCTTTCTTT. The genes are TRBV29-1 and TRBJ1-1; a weak D match, TRBD1 (6 bases). Between the trimmed V and J ends, which lost 4 bases and 4 bases, there was a span of 10 bases. Germline-derived CDR1 and CDR2 are SQVTM and ANQGSEA. The CDR3 has 12 amino acids. Filled out from reference TRBV29-1 and TRBJ1-1, the complete variable domain reads SAVISQKPSRDICQRGTSLTIQCQVDSQVTMMFWYRQQPGQSLTLIATANQGSEATYESGFVIDKFPISRPNLTFSTLTVSNMSPEDSSIYLCSVAGVGTEAFFGQGTRLTVV.

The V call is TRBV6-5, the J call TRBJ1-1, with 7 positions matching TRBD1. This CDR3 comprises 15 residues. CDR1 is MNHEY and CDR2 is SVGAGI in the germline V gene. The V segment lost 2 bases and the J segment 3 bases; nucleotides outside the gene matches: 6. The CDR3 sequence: CASSYTTGPDTEAFF. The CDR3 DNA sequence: TGTGCCAGCAGTTACACGACAGGGCCCGACACTGAAGCTTTCTTT.

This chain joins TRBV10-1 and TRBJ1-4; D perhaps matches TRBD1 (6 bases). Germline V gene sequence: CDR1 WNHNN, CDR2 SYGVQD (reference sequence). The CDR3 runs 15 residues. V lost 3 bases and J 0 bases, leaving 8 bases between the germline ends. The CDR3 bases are TGCGCCAGCAGTGAAGGGGGTGCAACTAATGAAAAACTGTTTTTT. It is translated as CASSEGGATNEKLFF.

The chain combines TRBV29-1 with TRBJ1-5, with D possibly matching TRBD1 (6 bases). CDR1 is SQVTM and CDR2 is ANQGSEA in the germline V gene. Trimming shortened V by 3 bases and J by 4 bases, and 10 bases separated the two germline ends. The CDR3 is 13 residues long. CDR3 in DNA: TGCAGCGTTGAGAGGCAGGGGAATCAGCCCCAGCATTTT. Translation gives CSVERQGNQPQHF.

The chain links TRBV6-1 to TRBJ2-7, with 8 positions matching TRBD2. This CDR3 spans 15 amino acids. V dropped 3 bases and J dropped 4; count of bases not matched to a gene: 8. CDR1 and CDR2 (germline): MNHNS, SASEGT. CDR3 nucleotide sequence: TGTGCCAGCAGTGACCCGAGCGGGGGAAAATACGAGCAGTACTTC. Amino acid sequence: CASSDPSGGKYEQYF.

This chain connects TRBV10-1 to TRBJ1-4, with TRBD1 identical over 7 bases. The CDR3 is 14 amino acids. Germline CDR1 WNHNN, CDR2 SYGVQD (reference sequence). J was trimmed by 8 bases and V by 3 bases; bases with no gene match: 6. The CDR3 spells CASSDPGQAEKLFF. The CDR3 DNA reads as TGCGCCAGCAGTGACCCCGGACAGGCCGAAAAACTGTTTTTT.

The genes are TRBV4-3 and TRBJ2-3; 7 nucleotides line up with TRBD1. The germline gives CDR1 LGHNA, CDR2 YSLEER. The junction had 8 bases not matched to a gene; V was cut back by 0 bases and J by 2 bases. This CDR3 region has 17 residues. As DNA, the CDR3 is TGCGCCAGCAGCCAAGATCCTGTGGGGACAGACACAGATACGCAGTATTTT. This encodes CASSQDPVGTDTDTQYF.

CDR3 DNA: TGTGCCAGCAGTCCAGGGCGAGCCAAAAACATTCAGTACTTC. It encodes CASSPGRAKNIQYF. The chain employs TRBV2 and TRBJ2-4, with D possibly being TRBD1 (5 bases). In germline, CDR1 is SNHLY, CDR2 FYNNEI. Deletions cut 5 bases from V and 0 bases from J, with 8 bases between. The CDR3 contains 14 residues.

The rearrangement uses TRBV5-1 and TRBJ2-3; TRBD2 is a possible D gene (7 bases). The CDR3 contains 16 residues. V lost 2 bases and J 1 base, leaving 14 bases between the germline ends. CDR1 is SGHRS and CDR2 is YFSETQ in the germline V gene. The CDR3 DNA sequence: TGCGCCAGCAGCTTAATGCGGGGGCTATGCACAGATACGCAGTATTTT. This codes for CASSLMRGLCTDTQYF.

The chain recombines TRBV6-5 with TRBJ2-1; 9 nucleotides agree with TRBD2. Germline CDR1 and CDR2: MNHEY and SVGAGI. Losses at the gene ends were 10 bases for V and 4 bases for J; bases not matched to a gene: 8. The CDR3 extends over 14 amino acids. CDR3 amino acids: CATWIAGAYNEQFF. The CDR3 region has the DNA TGTGCCACCTGGATAGCGGGAGCGTACAATGAGCAGTTCTTC.

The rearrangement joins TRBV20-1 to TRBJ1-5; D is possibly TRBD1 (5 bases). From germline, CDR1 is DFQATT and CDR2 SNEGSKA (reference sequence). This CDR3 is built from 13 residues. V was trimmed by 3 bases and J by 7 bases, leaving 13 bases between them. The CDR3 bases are TGCAGTGCTAGTTGGGGGGGAGGCCAGCCCCAGCATTTT. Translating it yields CSASWGGGQPQHF.

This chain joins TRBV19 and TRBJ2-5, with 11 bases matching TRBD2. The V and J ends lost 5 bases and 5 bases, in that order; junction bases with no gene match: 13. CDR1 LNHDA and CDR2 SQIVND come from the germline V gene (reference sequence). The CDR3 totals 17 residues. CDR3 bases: TGTGCCAGTAGTCTTCGCCTAGCGGGAGGTGTCGCGGAGACCCAGTACTTC. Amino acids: CASSLRLAGGVAETQYF.

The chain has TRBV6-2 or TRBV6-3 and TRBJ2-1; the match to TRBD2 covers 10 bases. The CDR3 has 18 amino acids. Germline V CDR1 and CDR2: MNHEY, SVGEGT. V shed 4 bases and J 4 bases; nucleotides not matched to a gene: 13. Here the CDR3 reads CASSSPHSGRAVYNEQFF. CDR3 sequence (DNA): TGTGCCAGCAGTTCCCCCCACAGCGGGAGGGCCGTTTACAATGAGCAGTTCTTC.

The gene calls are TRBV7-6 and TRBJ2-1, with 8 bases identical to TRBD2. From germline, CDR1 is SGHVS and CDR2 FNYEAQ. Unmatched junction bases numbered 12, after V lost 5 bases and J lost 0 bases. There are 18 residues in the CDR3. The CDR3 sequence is CASSRRRAGASSYNEQFF. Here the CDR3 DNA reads TGTGCCAGCAGCCGCCGACGAGCGGGAGCATCCTCCTACAATGAGCAGTTCTTC.

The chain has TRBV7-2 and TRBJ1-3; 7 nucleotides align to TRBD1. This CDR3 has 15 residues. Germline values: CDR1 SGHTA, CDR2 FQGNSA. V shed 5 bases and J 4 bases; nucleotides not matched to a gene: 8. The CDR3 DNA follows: TGTGCCAGCAGCCAAGGACAGGCGGTCGGAAACACCATATATTTT. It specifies CASSQGQAVGNTIYF. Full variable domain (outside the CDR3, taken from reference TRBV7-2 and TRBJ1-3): GAGVSQSPSNKVTEKGKDVELRCDPISGHTALYWYRQSLGQGLEFLIYFQGNSAPDKSGLPSDRFSAERTGGSVSTLTIQRTQQEDSAVYLCASSQGQAVGNTIYFGEGSWLTVV.

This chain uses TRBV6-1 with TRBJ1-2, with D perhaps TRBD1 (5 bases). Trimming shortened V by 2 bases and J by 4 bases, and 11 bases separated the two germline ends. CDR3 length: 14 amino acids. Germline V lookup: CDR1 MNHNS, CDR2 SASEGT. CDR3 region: CASSELTGAYGYTF. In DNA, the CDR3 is TGTGCCAGCAGTGAACTTACAGGTGCCTATGGCTACACCTTC.

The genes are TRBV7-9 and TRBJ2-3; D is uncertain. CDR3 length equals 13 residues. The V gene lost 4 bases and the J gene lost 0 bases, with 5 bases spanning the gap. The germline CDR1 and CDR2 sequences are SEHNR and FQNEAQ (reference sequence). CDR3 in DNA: TGTGCCAGCAGCTCCCCAAGCACAGATACGCAGTATTTT. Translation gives CASSSPSTDTQYF.

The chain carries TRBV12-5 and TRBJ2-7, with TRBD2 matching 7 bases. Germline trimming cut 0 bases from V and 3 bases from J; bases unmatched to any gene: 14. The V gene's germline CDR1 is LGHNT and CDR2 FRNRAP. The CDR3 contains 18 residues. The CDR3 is CASGLVRFGRGRHYEQYF. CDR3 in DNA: TGTGCTAGTGGTTTGGTAAGATTTGGGAGGGGCCGGCACTACGAGCAGTACTTC.

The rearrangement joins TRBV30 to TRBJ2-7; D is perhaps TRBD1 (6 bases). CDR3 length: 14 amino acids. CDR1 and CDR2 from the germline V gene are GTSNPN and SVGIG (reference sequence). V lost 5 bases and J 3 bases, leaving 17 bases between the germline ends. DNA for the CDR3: TGTGCCTGGCATGCGTCAGGGGTTCGCTACGAGCAGTACTTC. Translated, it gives CAWHASGVRYEQYF.

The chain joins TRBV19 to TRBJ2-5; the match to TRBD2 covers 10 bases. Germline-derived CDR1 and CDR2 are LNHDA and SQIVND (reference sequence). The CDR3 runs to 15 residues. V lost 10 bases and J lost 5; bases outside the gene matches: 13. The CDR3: CATLKREGRSETQYF. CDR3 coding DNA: TGTGCCACACTTAAGCGGGAGGGCCGATCTGAGACCCAGTACTTC.